The 15 T cell receptor beta chains below come from one sample, sequenced in a study of T cells in tumors after PD-1 blockade. Produced via immunoSEQ multiplex PCR; TCRdb's table is partial and in-frame only. The sample yields about 63,000 clones, over 65% seen once. The sequenced sample was PBMCs, obtained after anti-PD-1 treatment. These receptors all stem from a human donor with basal cell carcinoma.

CDR3 sequence: CASSQAGSGGVNEQFF. The DNA for the CDR3 is TGTGCCAGCAGCCAGGCGGGGAGCGGGGGGGTTAATGAGCAGTTCTTC. This rearrangement joins TRBV4-2 to TRBJ2-1; 10 bases line up with TRBD2. With 3 bases clipped from V and 7 bases from J, the junction kept 9 bases outside the gene matches. This CDR3 is built from 16 residues. Germline CDR1 LGHNA, CDR2 YNFKEQ.

V is TRBV7-2 and J is TRBJ1-6; a weak D match, TRBD1 (5 bases). With 1 base removed from V and 9 bases from J, the gap between germline ends came to 10 bases. Germline V CDR1 and CDR2: SGHTA, FQGNSA. The CDR3 consists of 14 residues. The CDR3 reads CASSLDRPGSPLHF. CDR3 DNA: TGTGCCAGCAGCTTAGACAGGCCGGGTTCACCCCTCCACTTT.

The chain is built from TRBV19 and TRBJ2-6; 12 bases map to TRBD1. This CDR3 has 16 amino acids. J lost 2 bases, V lost 8 bases, and 4 bases had no gene match. Germline CDR1 is LNHDA and CDR2 is SQIVND (reference sequence). As DNA, the CDR3 is TGTGCCAGTCGGGGACAGGGGGCGACTGGGGCCAACGTCCTGACTTTC. This encodes CASRGQGATGANVLTF. Full variable domain (outside the CDR3, taken from reference TRBV19 and TRBJ2-6): DGGITQSPKYLFRKEGQNVTLSCEQNLNHDAMYWYRQDPGQGLRLIYYSQIVNDFQKGDIAEGYSVSREKKESFPLTVTSAQKNPTAFYLCASRGQGATGANVLTFGAGSRLTVL.

V usage is TRBV18 and J usage is TRBJ2-2; TRBD1 might be the D (5 bases). The CDR3 runs to 18 residues. Germline V gene sequence: CDR1 KGHSH, CDR2 LQKENI. V was shortened by 3 bases and J by 0 bases, with 17 bases between the two germline ends. The CDR3 sequence is CASSPQGEQVSNTGELFF. CDR3 coding DNA: TGTGCCAGCTCACCCCAAGGGGAACAGGTGTCGAACACCGGGGAGCTGTTTTTT.

The chain's CDR3 is CASSLLGTGKTKNIQYF. CDR3 in DNA: TGTGCCAGCAGCCTCTTGGGGACAGGGAAGACCAAAAACATTCAGTACTTC. This chain uses TRBV7-9 with TRBJ2-4; 9 bases line up with TRBD1. Germline V gene sequence: CDR1 SEHNR, CDR2 FQNEAQ (reference sequence). The CDR3 loop spans 17 amino acids. J lost 2 bases, V lost 5 bases, and 10 bases had no gene match. The complete variable domain, with remaining parts taken from reference TRBV7-9 and TRBJ2-4, reads DTGVSQNPRHKITKRGQNVTFRCDPISEHNRLYWYRQTLGQGPEFLTYFQNEAQLEKSRLLSDRFSAERPKGSFSTLEIQRTEQGDSAMYLCASSLLGTGKTKNIQYFGAGTRLSVL.

This clone turned up a few times. This sequence joins TRBV14 and TRBJ2-3, with a possible D match to TRBD1 (6 bases). From germline, CDR1 is SGHDN and CDR2 FVKESK. V lost 5 bases, J lost 0 bases, and 9 bases lay in between. This CDR3 has 14 residues. CDR3 in DNA: TGTGCCAGCAGCAGACAGGCGAGCACAGATACGCAGTATTTT. As protein: CASSRQASTDTQYF.

The V and J genes are TRBV6-5 and TRBJ2-7, with 7 positions matching TRBD1. CDR1 and CDR2 (germline): MNHEY, SVGAGI. The CDR3 totals 16 residues. V dropped 3 bases and J dropped 1; count of bases not matched to a gene: 9. CDR3 sequence: CASSYSGTDLSYEQYF. CDR3 in DNA: TGTGCCAGCAGTTATTCCGGGACAGATCTATCCTACGAGCAGTACTTC.

This clone was recorded once. This chain uses TRBV10-3 with TRBJ1-2; possible D gene TRBD1, 6 bases. Per germline, CDR1 ENHRY and CDR2 SYGVKD. The CDR3 runs to 16 residues. Trimming removed 2 bases from V and 0 bases from J, with 13 bases in between. Here the CDR3 reads CAISEAGGAANYGYTF. Written as DNA, the CDR3 is TGTGCCATCAGTGAGGCGGGGGGGGCAGCTAACTATGGCTACACCTTC.

The gene calls are TRBV5-4 and TRBJ1-1; weak D call: TRBD1 (6 bases). Trimming cost V 5 bases and J 6 bases, with 20 bases left between them. The germline gives CDR1 SGHNT, CDR2 YYREEE (reference sequence). The CDR3 extends over 15 amino acids. CDR3 sequence: CASRQQQGGKAEAFF. The CDR3, as DNA: TGTGCCAGCAGACAACAACAGGGTGGGAAGGCTGAAGCTTTCTTT. The full variable domain, with the rest looked up from reference TRBV5-4 and TRBJ1-1, is ETGVTQSPTHLIKTRGQQVTLRCSSQSGHNTVSWYQQALGQGPQFIFQYYREEENGRGNFPPRFSGLQFPNYSSELNVNALELDDSALYLCASRQQQGGKAEAFFGQGTRLTVV.

The V call is TRBV7-9, the J call TRBJ2-7, with 12 bases lining up with TRBD1. The germline V gene has CDR1 SEHNR and CDR2 FQNEAQ (reference sequence). This CDR3 is 15 amino acids long. The V gene end was trimmed by 5 bases and the J gene end by 5 bases; junction bases not matched to a gene: 7. CDR3 in amino acids: CASSQRDRGRNEQYF. The CDR3 bases are TGTGCCAGCAGCCAGAGGGACAGGGGGCGAAACGAGCAGTACTTC. The full variable domain, with the rest looked up from reference TRBV7-9 and TRBJ2-7, is DTGVSQNPRHKITKRGQNVTFRCDPISEHNRLYWYRQTLGQGPEFLTYFQNEAQLEKSRLLSDRFSAERPKGSFSTLEIQRTEQGDSAMYLCASSQRDRGRNEQYFGPGTRLTVT.

The gene calls are TRBV6-5 and TRBJ2-1, with D perhaps TRBD2 (7 bases). Trimming took 8 bases from V and 5 from J, leaving 19 bases between them. The germline gives CDR1 MNHEY, CDR2 SVGAGI. The CDR3 is 15 residues long. The CDR3 is CASPPPRGAHNEQFF. In DNA form, the CDR3 reads TGTGCCAGCCCCCCCCCTCGGGGGGCCCACAATGAGCAGTTCTTC.

This clone was found once. J is TRBJ1-1 and V is TRBV6-5; 7 bases fit TRBD1. Germline V CDR1 and CDR2: MNHEY, SVGAGI. Germline trimming cut 0 bases from V and 4 bases from J; bases unmatched to any gene: 5. The CDR3 has 15 residues. This CDR3 reads CASSYSSTGFTEAFF. DNA of the CDR3: TGTGCCAGCAGTTACTCTTCGACAGGGTTCACTGAAGCTTTCTTT.

This clone has just one count. The V gene is TRBV19, the J gene TRBJ1-1, with TRBD1 matching over 12 bases. There are 17 residues in the CDR3. Trimming at V came to 3 bases and at J to 0 bases, leaving 5 bases not matched to a gene. Germline V gene data show CDR1 as LNHDA and CDR2 as SQIVND (reference sequence). CDR3 sequence reads: CASSIRGQGAVNTEAFF. The CDR3 DNA reads as TGTGCCAGTAGTATCCGGGGACAGGGGGCGGTGAACACTGAAGCTTTCTTT.

The gene calls are TRBV7-9 and TRBJ1-4; D call uncertain. Per germline, CDR1 SEHNR and CDR2 FQNEAQ (reference sequence). This CDR3 is 13 amino acids long. V was shortened by 3 bases and J by 16 bases, with 18 bases between the two germline ends. CDR3 coding DNA: TGTGCCAGCAGCTTGAATGAAGTGGGGAACCGGTTTTTT. It specifies CASSLNEVGNRFF.

This rearrangement joins TRBV12-3 or TRBV12-4 to TRBJ1-1; D may be TRBD1 (5 bases). This CDR3 region has 13 residues. V was cut by 10 bases and J by 6 bases, with 18 bases left in between. CDR3 sequence reads: CATQIRDGSEAFF. CDR3 DNA sequence: TGTGCCACCCAAATCCGGGACGGATCTGAAGCTTTCTTT.